These 18 T cell receptor beta chains originate from one sample sequenced in a study of blood T cell repertoires in COVID-19. Here immunoSEQ multiplex PCR was the method, and the copy in TCRdb shows in-frame clones only, minus some. This table has approximately 190,000 clones, around 90% appearing once. The source material was peripheral blood. These receptors all come from a man aged 35 to 55 with active or convalescent COVID-19.

A single count supports this clone. The CDR3 ends on some other residue instead of the conserved phenylalanine or tryptophan, so this is likely a read error. Because the CDR3's place on the DNA is in doubt, the DNA is left out and the CDR3 is given as listed by TCRdb. The chain is built from TRBV11-3 and TRBJ2-7; TRBD1 is taken as the D call from the table, unchecked against the DNA. The CDR3 length equals 12 residues, ends included. Germline assignment: CDR1 SGHNT and CDR2 YENEEA. This CDR3 is CASSPGTGGSFI.

This chain links TRBV24-1 with TRBJ2-3; TRBD1 matches at 10 bases. The CDR3 contains 17 residues. V lost 3 bases and J lost 6; bases outside the gene matches: 11. Germline-derived CDR1 and CDR2 are KGHDR and SFDVKD. CDR3 protein: CATSDPPGQGPRDTQYF. DNA of the CDR3: TGTGCCACCAGTGATCCTCCGGGACAGGGGCCCCGGGATACGCAGTATTTT.

The chain has TRBV12-3 or TRBV12-4 and TRBJ1-1; a weak D match, TRBD1 (6 bases). Trimming cost V 3 bases and J 4 bases, with 9 bases left between them. The CDR3 consists of 13 residues. The CDR3 loop reads CASSFGGTTEAFF. The DNA of the CDR3 is TGTGCCAGCAGTTTTGGGGGCACCACTGAAGCTTTCTTT.

The V call is TRBV6-5, the J call TRBJ1-5; D is possibly TRBD1 (6 bases). The germline V and J ends were trimmed by 7 bases and 7 bases, with 14 bases remaining between them. Germline V gives CDR1 MNHEY, CDR2 SVGAGI. The CDR3 is made up of 13 amino acids. The CDR3 sequence: CASKQGLTQPQHF. CDR3 sequence (DNA): TGTGCCAGCAAACAGGGATTAACGCAGCCCCAGCATTTT.

This chain links TRBV3-1 (or the pseudogene TRBV3-2) with TRBJ2-3; 12 positions match TRBD2. V was clipped by 1 base and J by 2 bases; unmatched bases: 10. The germline gives CDR1 LGHDT, CDR2 YNNKEL (reference sequence). This CDR3 has 19 amino acids. The CDR3 here is CASSQGIRTSGTATDTQYF. The CDR3 region has the DNA TGTGCCAGCAGCCAAGGTATAAGGACTAGCGGGACGGCCACAGATACGCAGTATTTT.

The V gene is TRBV6-6, the J gene TRBJ2-5; TRBD2 agrees at 16 bases. V lost 5 bases to trimming and J lost 4 bases; unmatched junction nucleotides: 7. This CDR3 is 17 amino acids long. Germline V gene lookup returns CDR1 MNHNY and CDR2 SVGAGI (reference sequence). The CDR3 here is CASSPGGTSGRAETQYF. Written as DNA, the CDR3 is TGTGCCAGCAGTCCCGGGGGGACTAGCGGGAGGGCAGAGACCCAGTACTTC.

The J gene is TRBJ1-2, the V gene TRBV7-2; D ambiguous. V lost 7 bases and J lost 1, with 13 bases in between. The CDR3 sequence is 14 residues long. Germline V gene lookup returns CDR1 SGHTA and CDR2 FQGNSA. The CDR3 sequence: CASNNGGRNYGYTF. CDR3 bases: TGTGCCAGCAACAACGGCGGCCGTAACTATGGCTACACCTTC.

The chain combines TRBV6-5 with TRBJ1-2; D is perhaps TRBD1 (5 bases). Germline loops: CDR1 MNHEY, CDR2 SVGAGI. This CDR3 is built from 15 residues. Trimming removed 6 bases from V and 6 bases from J, with 20 bases in between. The CDR3 DNA is TGTGCCAGCAGCCCCGACCCCGGGGGTACGCATGGCTACACCTTC. Translated: CASSPDPGGTHGYTF.

This clone was observed a single time. This sequence joins TRBV12-3 or TRBV12-4 and TRBJ1-1; 9 positions match TRBD1. The junction had 7 bases not matched to a gene; V was cut back by 7 bases and J by 7 bases. The CDR3 loop spans 13 amino acids. The CDR3 DNA follows: TGTGCCAGCACCAATAGGGGACAGGGTGAAGCTTTCTTT. Its translation is CASTNRGQGEAFF.

This clone appeared a few times. The chain uses TRBV5-1 and TRBJ1-5; 7 bases agree with TRBD1. Germline values: CDR1 SGHRS, CDR2 YFSETQ. There are 15 residues in the CDR3. Trimming took 0 bases from V and 6 from J; bases not matched to a gene: 6. CDR3 DNA: TGCGCCAGCAGCTTGGAGGGCAGGGGGGTTCAGCCCCAGCATTTT. Protein product: CASSLEGRGVQPQHF.

The sample holds a few counts of this clone. V gene TRBV5-1 combines with J gene TRBJ1-3, with D maybe TRBD1 (6 bases). The CDR3 is made up of 15 amino acids. Trimming stripped 4 bases from V and 4 bases from J, with 15 bases between. Germline CDR1 reads SGHRS; CDR2 reads YFSETQ. The CDR3 region is CASSIGSGTGNTIYF. The CDR3 DNA sequence: TGCGCCAGCAGCATAGGATCCGGGACAGGAAACACCATATATTTT.

The chain carries TRBV29-1 and TRBJ1-2, with D possibly being TRBD1 (6 bases). V lost 3 bases to trimming and J lost 6 bases, with 8 bases between them. Germline CDR1 SQVTM, CDR2 ANQGSEA. The CDR3 runs to 11 residues. DNA of the CDR3: TGCAGCGTTGACGACAGGAATGGCTACACCTTC. It is translated as CSVDDRNGYTF.

The rearrangement uses TRBV19 and TRBJ1-2, with TRBD1 as a possible D gene (6 bases). This CDR3 is built from 14 residues. V was cut by 4 bases and J by 4 bases, with 13 bases left in between. The V gene's germline CDR1 is LNHDA and CDR2 SQIVND (reference sequence). CDR3 bases: TGTGCCAGTAGTAGCCAAATGGACAGCTATGGCTACACCTTC. Its translation is CASSSQMDSYGYTF.

This clone was counted once. The rearrangement links TRBV28 to TRBJ1-1; TRBD1 matches at 8 bases. The CDR3 runs 12 residues. Looked up from germline, CDR1 is MDHEN and CDR2 is SYDVKM. V lost 10 bases, J lost 4 bases, and 5 bases stayed unmatched. The CDR3 loop is CAMGGTGTEAFF. DNA of the CDR3: TGTGCCATGGGGGGGACAGGCACTGAAGCTTTCTTT.

The chain has TRBV30 and TRBJ2-1; tentatively, D is TRBD1 (6 bases). V was pared by 2 bases and J by 8 bases, with 13 bases between. Germline V gene data show CDR1 as GTSNPN and CDR2 as SVGIG (reference sequence). CDR3 length: 13 amino acids. CDR3 DNA: TGTGCCTGGAGTAAAGGGGCAGGGGATGAGCAGTTCTTC. This codes for CAWSKGAGDEQFF.

The genes are TRBV7-2 and TRBJ1-2; maybe TRBD1 (5 bases). CDR1 and CDR2 (germline): SGHTA, FQGNSA. The ends were cut back, 5 bases at V and 0 bases at J, with 19 bases in the middle. The CDR3 has 17 amino acids. The CDR3 nucleotides are TGTGCCAGCAGCGGACCCAGGGAGGGAATATCTAACTATGGCTACACCTTC. Amino acid sequence: CASSGPREGISNYGYTF.

This chain uses TRBV5-6 with TRBJ1-5; 7 positions match TRBD1. Germline values: CDR1 SGHDT, CDR2 YYEEEE. Trimming removed 0 bases from V and 6 bases from J; junction bases left unmatched: 6. The CDR3 is 15 residues long. The CDR3 coding sequence is TGTGCCAGCAGCTTGGGACAGGGAGGTGTTCAGCCCCAGCATTTT. It specifies CASSLGQGGVQPQHF.

CDR3 sequence reads: CASSSPYLETQYF. Here the CDR3 DNA reads TGTGCCAGCAGCTCTCCGTACTTGGAGACCCAGTACTTC. This rearrangement joins TRBV7-2 to TRBJ2-5; D remains unclear. V was pared by 4 bases and J by 5 bases, with 11 bases between. Germline assignment: CDR1 SGHTA and CDR2 FQGNSA. The CDR3 consists of 13 residues.